These 26 T cell receptor beta chains were sequenced from one sample in a study of CD4+ T cells in melanoma. TCRdb keeps only in-frame clones here, not all; method: immunoSEQ multiplex PCR. The sample lists about 10,000 clones; 55% to 65% were seen once. Specimen: cells from a culture (not recorded whether cultured in vitro). Source of these receptors: a human donor with melanoma.

The rearrangement links TRBV4-2 to TRBJ1-2, with 7 bases that match TRBD1. Per germline, CDR1 LGHNA and CDR2 YNFKEQ. This CDR3 has 14 amino acids. The V segment lost 8 bases and the J segment 3 bases; nucleotides outside the gene matches: 9. The DNA of the CDR3 is TGTGCCAGCGGCGTGACAGGGCTCGACTATGGCTACACCTTC. It encodes CASGVTGLDYGYTF.

The gene calls are TRBV5-5 and TRBJ2-7; D is ambiguous. Trimming cost V 0 bases and J 7 bases, with 8 bases left between them. Germline V gene lookup returns CDR1 SGHKS and CDR2 YYEKEE (reference sequence). This CDR3 is built from 12 residues. This CDR3 is CASSLASREQYF. CDR3 nucleotide sequence: TGTGCCAGCAGCTTGGCATCGCGGGAGCAGTACTTC. Combining the CDR3 with reference TRBV5-5 and TRBJ2-7 gives the whole variable domain DAGVTQSPTHLIKTRGQQVTLRCSPISGHKSVSWYQQVLGQGPQFIFQYYEKEERGRGNFPDRFSARQFPNYSSELNVNALLLGDSALYLCASSLASREQYFGPGTRLTVT.

In its sample, this clone was seen a few times. This chain links TRBV2 with TRBJ2-2; 10 bases are shared with TRBD2. The V segment lost 3 bases and the J segment 5 bases; nucleotides outside the gene matches: 3. Germline CDR1 is SNHLY and CDR2 is FYNNEI. The CDR3 is made up of 15 amino acids. The CDR3 DNA is TGTGCCAGCAGTGATAAACTAGCGGGGACCGGGGAGCTGTTTTTT. Its protein is CASSDKLAGTGELFF. The variable domain in full, with the rest retrieved from reference TRBV2 and TRBJ2-2, is EPEVTQTPSHQVTQMGQEVILRCVPISNHLYFYWYRQILGQKVEFLVSFYNNEISEKSEIFDDQFSVERPDGSNFTLKIRSTKLEDSAMYFCASSDKLAGTGELFFGEGSRLTVL.

Only a few counts were recorded for this clone. The chain employs TRBV7-3 and TRBJ2-1, with TRBD2 identical over 10 bases. After removal of 2 bases from V and 6 bases from J, the junction contained 4 bases not matched to a gene. The CDR3 sequence is 15 residues long. Per the germline V gene, CDR1 is SGHTA and CDR2 is FQGTGA. CDR3 amino acids: CASSLALAGSNEQFF. The CDR3 nucleotides are TGTGCCAGCAGCTTAGCACTAGCGGGGTCCAATGAGCAGTTCTTC.

The rearrangement links TRBV10-3 to TRBJ1-5, with 9 bases aligning to TRBD1. This CDR3 is built from 14 residues. Trimming took 10 bases from V and 6 from J; bases not matched to a gene: 10. Germline loops: CDR1 ENHRY, CDR2 SYGVKD. CDR3 coding DNA: TGTGCCACTTTACAGGGGGCCGGCAGTCAGCCCCAGCATTTT. Its protein product is CATLQGAGSQPQHF.

The chain couples TRBV2 to TRBJ2-3; 8 nucleotides match TRBD1. The V segment lost 5 bases and the J segment 3 bases; nucleotides outside the gene matches: 10. Germline V gives CDR1 SNHLY, CDR2 FYNNEI. This CDR3 has 16 amino acids. In DNA, the CDR3 is TGTGCCAGCAGTACTGGACAGGGAATACGAACAGATACGCAGTATTTT. It yields the protein CASSTGQGIRTDTQYF.

The chain uses TRBV6-1 and TRBJ2-6; TRBD1 matches at 7 bases. The germline CDR1 and CDR2 sequences are MNHNS and SASEGT. The CDR3 spans 15 residues. V shed 6 bases, J shed 1 base, and the junction held 3 bases outside the gene matches. The DNA for the CDR3 is TGTGCCAGCAGCGACAGGGCGTCTGGGGCCAACGTCCTGACTTTC. Its translation: CASSDRASGANVLTF.

The CDR3 DNA follows: TGTGCCTCCTTCTTAGTGCGTTATGGCTACACCTTC. Translating it yields CASFLVRYGYTF. The V and J genes are TRBV30 and TRBJ1-2; unclear D gene. This CDR3 is built from 12 residues. The germline CDR1 and CDR2 sequences are GTSNPN and SVGIG (reference sequence). V shed 7 bases and J shed 5 bases, with 14 bases lying between them.

The chain employs TRBV4-1 and TRBJ2-1; tentatively, D is TRBD1 (7 bases). The CDR3 extends over 18 amino acids. V lost 0 bases, J lost 9 bases, and 24 bases lay in between. The germline V gene has CDR1 MGHRA and CDR2 YSYEKL. The CDR3 bases are TGCGCCAGCAGCCAAGAGATCCGGAGGGGGCGTGGGACCATTGAGCAGTTCTTC. Encoded protein: CASSQEIRRGRGTIEQFF.

This chain links TRBV7-9 with TRBJ1-2, with TRBD1 identical over 7 bases. The germline CDR1 and CDR2 sequences are SEHNR and FQNEAQ (reference sequence). Losses at the gene ends were 5 bases for V and 8 bases for J; bases not matched to a gene: 11. The CDR3 totals 14 residues. The CDR3 loop is CASSVGEGAKGYTF. In nucleotides, the CDR3 is TGTGCCAGCAGCGTGGGGGAGGGGGCAAAAGGCTACACCTTC.

The gene calls are TRBV19 and TRBJ2-2, with D possibly matching TRBD1 (6 bases). CDR1 and CDR2 from the germline V gene are LNHDA and SQIVND (reference sequence). V was trimmed by 4 bases and J by 6 bases, leaving 12 bases between them. The CDR3 contains 14 residues. The CDR3 DNA sequence: TGTGCCAGTAGTACCAGGGGTAGTTCCGGGGAGCTGTTTTTT. Amino acids: CASSTRGSSGELFF.

This clone was observed a single time. The J gene is TRBJ2-5, the V gene TRBV5-4, with TRBD2 matching over 11 bases. The trim removed 3 bases at V and 4 bases at J, leaving 5 bases unmatched. Germline V gene lookup returns CDR1 SGHNT and CDR2 YYREEE (reference sequence). CDR3 length: 15 amino acids. The CDR3 DNA reads TGTGCCAGCAGCTCCGATGGGACTAGCGGAGAGACCCAGTACTTC. Its protein is CASSSDGTSGETQYF.

V gene TRBV29-1 combines with J gene TRBJ2-5, with D unresolved. The CDR3 contains 13 residues. Germline loops: CDR1 SQVTM, CDR2 ANQGSEA. The germline V and J ends were trimmed by 3 bases and 5 bases, with 13 bases remaining between them. CDR3 nucleotide sequence: TGCAGCGTTGAGTTAGGCGGCGGTGAGACCCAGTACTTC. Translation gives CSVELGGGETQYF.

V usage is TRBV6-1 and J usage is TRBJ1-5; D is ambiguous. The V end was cut by 0 bases, the J end by 1 base, with 10 bases between. Germline CDR1 reads MNHNS; CDR2 reads SASEGT. The CDR3 covers 16 residues. The CDR3 sequence is CASSEATMRSNQPQHF. The CDR3 DNA reads as TGTGCCAGCAGTGAAGCAACTATGAGGAGCAATCAGCCCCAGCATTTT.

This clone has more than one count but fewer than ten. The rearrangement uses TRBV30 and TRBJ1-6; D is uncertain. CDR1 is GTSNPN, CDR2 SVGIG, per germline (reference sequence). This CDR3 has 14 residues. V gave up 2 bases and J gave up 10 bases, with 15 bases separating them. CDR3 loop: CAWSRWAGISPLHF. CDR3 nucleotide sequence: TGTGCCTGGAGTAGGTGGGCGGGGATCTCACCCCTCCACTTT.

V usage is TRBV30 and J usage is TRBJ2-7; D is undetermined. Trimming removed 0 bases at V and 0 bases at J, with 12 bases between. The CDR3 has 15 amino acids. Per germline, CDR1 GTSNPN and CDR2 SVGIG (reference sequence). The CDR3 DNA reads TGTGCCTGGAGTGTCTGGCAGGCGAGCTCCTACGAGCAGTACTTC. It encodes CAWSVWQASSYEQYF.

This chain joins TRBV7-7 and TRBJ2-6; D not resolved. Germline-derived CDR1 and CDR2 are SSHAT and FNYEAQ (reference sequence). The CDR3 runs 13 residues. Between the trimmed V and J ends, which lost 5 bases and 4 bases, there was a span of 6 bases. The CDR3 here is CASSDPGANVLTF. Written as DNA, the CDR3 is TGTGCCAGCAGCGACCCAGGGGCCAACGTCCTGACTTTC.

The CDR3 protein is CASSLERGSGGLNTQYF. CDR3 in DNA: TGTGCCAGCAGCTTAGAACGGGGTAGCGGGGGTCTAAATACGCAGTATTTT. The chain recombines TRBV11-2 with TRBJ2-3; 9 bases align to TRBD2. The CDR3 covers 17 residues. The J segment lost 7 bases and the V segment lost 0 bases, leaving 11 bases of the junction unmatched. Looked up from germline, CDR1 is SGHAT and CDR2 is FQNNGV.

This clone was counted a few times. V is TRBV6-1 and J is TRBJ1-3; no firm D call. Germline V gene lookup returns CDR1 MNHNS and CDR2 SASEGT. This CDR3 is built from 14 residues. V lost 6 bases and J 6 bases, leaving 15 bases between the germline ends. In DNA, the CDR3 is TGTGCCAGCAGATCCGCGGGTTTGCCAAACACCATATATTTT. Translating it yields CASRSAGLPNTIYF.

This clone has only a few counts. This chain uses TRBV7-3 with TRBJ2-1, with D hard to call. V shed 4 bases and J shed 9 bases, with 16 bases lying between them. The CDR3 is 14 amino acids. The germline gives CDR1 SGHTA, CDR2 FQGTGA. As DNA, the CDR3 is TGTGCCAGCAGCTCGTCCGGGCCGCGCGGTGAGCAGTTCTTC. It codes for CASSSSGPRGEQFF.

Written as DNA, the CDR3 is TGTGCCAGCAGTGATGGGGCAGGGGGCGACTATGGCTACACCTTC. Protein product: CASSDGAGGDYGYTF. This chain uses TRBV6-4 with TRBJ1-2; 8 bases are shared with TRBD1. Per germline, CDR1 MRHNA and CDR2 SNTAGT. The V gene end was trimmed by 3 bases and the J gene end by 3 bases; junction bases not matched to a gene: 6. CDR3 length: 15 amino acids.

The count of this clone is one. The chain joins TRBV11-2 to TRBJ1-6, with D tentatively TRBD1 (6 bases). CDR3 length: 13 residues. The germline V gene has CDR1 SGHAT and CDR2 FQNNGV. Trimming took off 7 bases at V and 7 bases at J, with 11 bases between the two ends. The CDR3 loop reads CASNGQWNSPLHF. The CDR3 DNA is TGTGCCAGCAACGGACAGTGGAATTCACCCCTCCACTTT.

The V call is TRBV10-3, the J call TRBJ2-7; 10 bases agree with TRBD1. The CDR3 runs to 14 residues. Trimming removed 7 bases from V and 7 bases from J; junction bases left unmatched: 10. CDR1 is ENHRY, CDR2 SYGVKD, per germline. This CDR3 reads CAIMRTGGSGEQYF. In nucleotides, the CDR3 is TGTGCCATCATGCGGACAGGGGGTTCGGGGGAGCAGTACTTC.

As DNA, the CDR3 is TGTGCCAGCAGTGGACCAGCAAGCACCGGGGAGCTGTTTTTT. Translated: CASSGPASTGELFF. This rearrangement joins TRBV2 to TRBJ2-2, with D unclear. Germline V CDR1 and CDR2: SNHLY, FYNNEI. Trimming took 4 bases from V and 4 from J, leaving 10 bases between them. The CDR3 loop spans 14 amino acids.

J is TRBJ2-1 and V is TRBV19, with 7 nucleotides matching TRBD2. This CDR3 is 14 amino acids long. CDR1 and CDR2 (germline): LNHDA, SQIVND (reference sequence). J lost 7 bases, V lost 5 bases, and 8 bases had no gene match. The CDR3 nucleotides are TGTGCCAGTAGTGCGCGTACTAGCGAGAATGAGCAGTTCTTC. Residues: CASSARTSENEQFF.

This clone was picked up a small number of times. The chain links TRBV11-2 to TRBJ1-6; D gene ambiguous. Germline assignment: CDR1 SGHAT and CDR2 FQNNGV. The CDR3 runs 15 residues. Trimming pared 0 bases from V and 7 bases from J, leaving 10 bases between. CDR3 sequence: CASSLEVTRNSPLHF. In DNA form, the CDR3 reads TGTGCCAGCAGCTTAGAAGTAACTCGGAATTCACCCCTCCACTTT.